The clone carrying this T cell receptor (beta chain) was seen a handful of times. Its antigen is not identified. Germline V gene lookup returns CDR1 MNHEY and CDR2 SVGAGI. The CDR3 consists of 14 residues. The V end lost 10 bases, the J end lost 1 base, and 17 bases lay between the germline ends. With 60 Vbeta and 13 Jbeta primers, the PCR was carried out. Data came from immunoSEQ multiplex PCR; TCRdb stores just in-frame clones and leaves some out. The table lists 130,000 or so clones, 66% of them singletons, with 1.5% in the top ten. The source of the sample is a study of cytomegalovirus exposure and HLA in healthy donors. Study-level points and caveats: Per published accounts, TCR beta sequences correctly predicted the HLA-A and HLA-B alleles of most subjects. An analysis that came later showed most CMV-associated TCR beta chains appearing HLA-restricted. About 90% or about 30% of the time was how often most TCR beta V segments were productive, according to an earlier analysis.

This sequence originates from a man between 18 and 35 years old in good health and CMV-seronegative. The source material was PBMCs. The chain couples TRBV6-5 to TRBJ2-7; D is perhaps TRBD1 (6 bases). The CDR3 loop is CATENEGVSYEQYF. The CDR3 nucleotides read TGTGCCACCGAGAATGAGGGGGTTTCCTACGAGCAGTACTTC.